These 8 T cell receptor beta chains were sequenced from one sample in a study of T cell repertoires in cytomegalovirus infection. MiXCR, applied by TCRdb to the reads, yields one record per CDR3 protein. The sample lists approximately 550,000 distinct CDR3 sequences; 16% were seen once. The sequenced material came from CD8+ T cells from PBMCs. These receptors originate from a human donor in good health (CMV status not recorded). Some clones in this sample may be carry-over from other donors' samples.

The J gene is TRBJ2-1, the V gene TRBV5-1, with TRBD2 matching over 8 bases. J was trimmed by 7 bases and V by 4 bases; bases with no gene match: 7. Germline-derived CDR1 and CDR2 are SGHRS and YFSETQ. The CDR3 is 14 residues long. CDR3 DNA: TGCGCCAGCAGCCCCCGGGGGGGTGAGAATGAGCAGTTCTTC. Amino acid sequence: CASSPRGGENEQFF.

J is TRBJ2-2 and V is TRBV27, with D tentatively TRBD1 (6 bases). V lost 5 bases, J lost 4 bases, and 14 bases lay in between. CDR1 MNHEY and CDR2 SMNVEV come from the germline V gene (reference sequence). This CDR3 is built from 15 residues. CDR3 in amino acids: CASSVGQSVTGELFF. Written as DNA, the CDR3 is TGTGCCAGCAGTGTCGGACAGTCCGTCACCGGGGAGCTGTTTTTT.

This clonotype has more than one count but fewer than ten. V usage is TRBV4-1 and J usage is TRBJ1-2; D gene uncertain. This CDR3 comprises 14 residues. Germline V gene sequence: CDR1 MGHRA, CDR2 YSYEKL. V was cut by 4 bases and J by 0 bases, with 9 bases left in between. As DNA, the CDR3 is TGCGCCAGCAGCCCGGCTGGGACTAACTATGGCTACACCTTC. Encoded protein: CASSPAGTNYGYTF.

This clonotype was detected many times. The J gene is TRBJ2-2, the V gene TRBV27; no clear D gene. The germline CDR1 and CDR2 sequences are MNHEY and SMNVEV (reference sequence). The CDR3 consists of 14 residues. V lost 3 bases, J lost 1 base, and 6 bases lay in between. The CDR3 nucleotides read TGTGCCAGCAGTTTCTCCAGGAACACCGGGGAGCTGTTTTTT. Amino acid sequence: CASSFSRNTGELFF.

The chain has TRBV6-5 and TRBJ2-7; possible D gene TRBD2, 6 bases. Per germline, CDR1 MNHEY and CDR2 SVGAGI. The length of the CDR3 is 13 residues. Between the trimmed V and J ends, which lost 0 bases and 6 bases, there was a span of 9 bases. DNA of the CDR3: TGTGCCAGCAGTTACTCGCAGGGAGGCGAGCAGTACTTC. It translates to CASSYSQGGEQYF.

Worth noting for this clonotype: One junction end disagrees with the germline gene, perhaps due to a read error. The chain couples TRBV7-2 to TRBJ1-1; TRBD1 aligns across 7 bases. CDR1 and CDR2 from the germline V gene are SGHTA and FQGNSA. The CDR3 length is 12 residues. The CDR3 spells CDSTLVLDRAFF. For the CDR3, the DNA is TGTGACAGCACCTTAGTGTTGGACAGGGCTTTCTTT.

In its sample, this clonotype was seen a few times. This chain uses TRBV2 with TRBJ1-5; 8 bases agree with TRBD1. CDR1 and CDR2 from the germline V gene are SNHLY and FYNNEI. V was pared by 8 bases and J by 5 bases, with 8 bases of the junction left unmatched. The CDR3 is made up of 14 amino acids. In DNA, the CDR3 is TGTGCCAGCCAGGGGACAGGTCTACATCAGCCCCAGCATTTT. It encodes CASQGTGLHQPQHF.

The table lists this clonotype with a few counts. The chain combines TRBV7-9 with TRBJ2-3; TRBD1 might be the D (6 bases). V was clipped by 1 base and J by 1 base, with 9 bases between them. CDR1 and CDR2 from the germline V gene are SEHNR and FQNEAQ (reference sequence). The CDR3 spans 15 residues. Here the CDR3 DNA reads TGTGCCAGCAGCTTAGAGTCAGGGGGCACAGATACGCAGTATTTT. Translating it yields CASSLESGGTDTQYF.